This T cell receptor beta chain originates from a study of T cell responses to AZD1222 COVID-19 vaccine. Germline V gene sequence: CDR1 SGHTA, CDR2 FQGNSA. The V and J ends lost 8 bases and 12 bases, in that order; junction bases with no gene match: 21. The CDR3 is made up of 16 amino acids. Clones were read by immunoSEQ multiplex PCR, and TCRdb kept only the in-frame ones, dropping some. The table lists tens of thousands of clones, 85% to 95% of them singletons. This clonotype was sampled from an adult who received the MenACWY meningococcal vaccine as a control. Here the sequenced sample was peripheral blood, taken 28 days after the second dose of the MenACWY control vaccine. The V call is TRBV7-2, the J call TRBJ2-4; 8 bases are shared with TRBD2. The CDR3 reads CASGKGGAGVGEYQYF. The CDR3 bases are TGTGCCAGCGGAAAAGGGGGAGCGGGAGTAGGAGAATATCAGTACTTC.